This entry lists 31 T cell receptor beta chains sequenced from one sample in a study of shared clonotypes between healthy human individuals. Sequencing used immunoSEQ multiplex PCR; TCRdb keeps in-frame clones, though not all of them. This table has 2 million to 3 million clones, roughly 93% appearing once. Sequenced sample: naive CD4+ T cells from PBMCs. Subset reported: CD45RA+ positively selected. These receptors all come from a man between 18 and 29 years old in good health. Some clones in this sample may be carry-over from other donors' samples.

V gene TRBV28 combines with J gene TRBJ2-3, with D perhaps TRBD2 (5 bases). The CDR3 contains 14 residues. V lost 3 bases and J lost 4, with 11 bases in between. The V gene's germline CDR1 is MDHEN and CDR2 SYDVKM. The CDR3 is CASSFVGISDTQYF. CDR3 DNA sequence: TGTGCCAGCAGTTTTGTCGGGATTTCAGATACGCAGTATTTT. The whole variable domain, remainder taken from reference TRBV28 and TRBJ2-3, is DVKVTQSSRYLVKRTGEKVFLECVQDMDHENMFWYRQDPGLGLRLIYFSYDVKMKEKGDIPEGYSVSREKKERFSLILESASTNQTSMYLCASSFVGISDTQYFGPGTRLTVL.

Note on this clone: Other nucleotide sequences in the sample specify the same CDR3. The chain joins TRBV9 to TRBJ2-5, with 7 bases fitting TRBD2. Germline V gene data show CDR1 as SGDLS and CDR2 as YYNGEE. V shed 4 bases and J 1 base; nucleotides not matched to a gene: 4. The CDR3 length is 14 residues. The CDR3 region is CASSSRTSQETQYF. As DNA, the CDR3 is TGTGCCAGCAGCTCCAGGACTAGCCAAGAGACCCAGTACTTC. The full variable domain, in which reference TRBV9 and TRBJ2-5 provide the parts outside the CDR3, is DSGVTQTPKHLITATGQRVTLRCSPRSGDLSVYWYQQSLDQGLQFLIQYYNGEERAKGNILERFSAQQFPDLHSELNLSSLELGDSALYFCASSSRTSQETQYFGPGTRLLVL.

The CDR3 sequence: CASSKGGGTYEQYF. CDR3 bases: TGCGCCAGCAGTAAAGGGGGGGGGACCTACGAGCAGTACTTC. The chain has TRBV4-1 and TRBJ2-7; maybe TRBD2 (7 bases). There are 14 residues in the CDR3. The germline gives CDR1 MGHRA, CDR2 YSYEKL. Trimming left V 6 bases short and J 2 bases short, with 14 bases between.

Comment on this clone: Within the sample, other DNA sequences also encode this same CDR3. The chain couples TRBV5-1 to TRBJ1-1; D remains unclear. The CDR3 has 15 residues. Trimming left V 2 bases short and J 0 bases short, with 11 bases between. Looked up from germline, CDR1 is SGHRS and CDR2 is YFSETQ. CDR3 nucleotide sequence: TGCGCCAGCAGCTTTACCGGTACCATGAACACTGAAGCTTTCTTT. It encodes CASSFTGTMNTEAFF.

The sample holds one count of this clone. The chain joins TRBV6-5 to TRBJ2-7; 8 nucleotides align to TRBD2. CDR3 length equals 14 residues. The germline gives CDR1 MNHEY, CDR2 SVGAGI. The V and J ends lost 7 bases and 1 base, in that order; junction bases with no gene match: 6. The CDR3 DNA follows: TGTGCCAGCATTCCCGGGGGGGGTTCCTACGAGCAGTACTTC. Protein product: CASIPGGGSYEQYF.

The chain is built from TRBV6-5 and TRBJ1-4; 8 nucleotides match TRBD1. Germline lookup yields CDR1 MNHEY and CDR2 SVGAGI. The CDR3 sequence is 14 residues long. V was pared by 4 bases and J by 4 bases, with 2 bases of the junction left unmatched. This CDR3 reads CASSWDRRNEKLFF. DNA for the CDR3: TGTGCCAGCAGTTGGGACAGGCGTAATGAAAAACTGTTTTTT.

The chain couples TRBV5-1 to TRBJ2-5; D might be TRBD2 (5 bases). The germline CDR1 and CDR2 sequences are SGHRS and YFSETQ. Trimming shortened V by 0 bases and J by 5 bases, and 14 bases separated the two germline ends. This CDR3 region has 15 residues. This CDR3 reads CASSLAMFRGETQYF. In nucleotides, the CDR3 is TGCGCCAGCAGCTTGGCCATGTTTCGAGGGGAGACCCAGTACTTC. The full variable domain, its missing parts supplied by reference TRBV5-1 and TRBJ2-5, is KAGVTQTPRYLIKTRGQQVTLSCSPISGHRSVSWYQQTPGQGLQFLFEYFSETQRNKGNFPGRFSGRQFSNSRSEMNVSTLELGDSALYLCASSLAMFRGETQYFGPGTRLLVL.

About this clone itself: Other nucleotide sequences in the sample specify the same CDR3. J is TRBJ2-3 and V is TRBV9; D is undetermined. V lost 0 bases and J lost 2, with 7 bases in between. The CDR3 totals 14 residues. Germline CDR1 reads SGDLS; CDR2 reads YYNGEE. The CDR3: CASSVGATTDTQYF. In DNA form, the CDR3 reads TGTGCCAGCAGCGTAGGGGCGACCACAGATACGCAGTATTTT.

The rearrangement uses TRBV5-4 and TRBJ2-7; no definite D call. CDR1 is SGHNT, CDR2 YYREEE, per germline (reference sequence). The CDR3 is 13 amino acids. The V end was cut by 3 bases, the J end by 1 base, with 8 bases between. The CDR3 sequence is CASSSTASYEQYF. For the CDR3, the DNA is TGTGCCAGCAGCTCGACCGCATCCTACGAGCAGTACTTC.

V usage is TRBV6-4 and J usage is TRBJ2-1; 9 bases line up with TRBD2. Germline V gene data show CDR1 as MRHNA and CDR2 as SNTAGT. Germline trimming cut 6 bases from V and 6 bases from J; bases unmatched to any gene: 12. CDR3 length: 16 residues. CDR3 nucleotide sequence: TGTGCCAGCAGCAAAGTATGGGCGGGAGGGGCCAATGAGCAGTTCTTC. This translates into CASSKVWAGGANEQFF.

CDR3 amino acids: CASSSNREQYF. The CDR3 coding sequence is TGTGCCAGCAGCTCAAACAGAGAGCAGTACTTC. This sequence joins TRBV7-9 and TRBJ2-7; no reliable D call. CDR3 length equals 11 residues. V lost 4 bases and J 7 bases, leaving 8 bases between the germline ends. CDR1 SEHNR and CDR2 FQNEAQ come from the germline V gene (reference sequence).

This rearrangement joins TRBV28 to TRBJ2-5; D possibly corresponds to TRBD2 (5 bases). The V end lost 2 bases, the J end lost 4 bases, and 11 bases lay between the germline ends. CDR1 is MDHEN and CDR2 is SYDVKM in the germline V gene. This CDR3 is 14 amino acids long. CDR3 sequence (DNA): TGTGCCAGCAGTTTAGGAGGCCAACGAGAGACCCAGTACTTC. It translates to CASSLGGQRETQYF.

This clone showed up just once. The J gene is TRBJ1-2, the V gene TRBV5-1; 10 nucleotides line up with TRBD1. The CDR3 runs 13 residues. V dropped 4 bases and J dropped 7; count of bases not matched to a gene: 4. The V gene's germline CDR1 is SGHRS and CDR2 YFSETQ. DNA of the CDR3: TGCGCCAGCAGCGGGAGGACAGGGGGTGGCTACACCTTC. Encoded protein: CASSGRTGGGYTF.

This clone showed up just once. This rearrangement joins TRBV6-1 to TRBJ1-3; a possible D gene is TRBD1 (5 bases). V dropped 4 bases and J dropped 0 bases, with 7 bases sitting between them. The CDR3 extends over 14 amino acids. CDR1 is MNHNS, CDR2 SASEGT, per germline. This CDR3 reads CASSGGHSGNTIYF. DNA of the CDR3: TGTGCCAGCAGTGGAGGACACTCTGGAAACACCATATATTTT.

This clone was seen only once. The CDR3 protein is CASSEAWDPLVAQYF. The CDR3, as DNA: TGTGCCAGCAGTGAAGCGTGGGACCCCCTGGTTGCCCAGTACTTC. The gene calls are TRBV6-1 and TRBJ2-5; either TRBD1 or TRBD2 may supply D (5 bases each). V was clipped by 0 bases and J by 9 bases, with 17 bases between them. Germline CDR1 MNHNS, CDR2 SASEGT. This CDR3 comprises 15 residues.

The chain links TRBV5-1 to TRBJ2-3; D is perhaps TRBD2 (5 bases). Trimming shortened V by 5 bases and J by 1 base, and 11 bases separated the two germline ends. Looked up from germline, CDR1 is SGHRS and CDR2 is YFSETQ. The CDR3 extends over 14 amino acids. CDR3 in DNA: TGCGCCAGCAGGCTTAATAGCGGCACAGATACGCAGTATTTT. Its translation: CASRLNSGTDTQYF.

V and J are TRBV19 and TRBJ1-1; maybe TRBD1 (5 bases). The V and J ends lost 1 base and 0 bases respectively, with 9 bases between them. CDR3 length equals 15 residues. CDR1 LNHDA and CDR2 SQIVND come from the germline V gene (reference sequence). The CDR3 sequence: CASSIAGTVNTEAFF. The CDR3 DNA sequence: TGTGCCAGTAGTATAGCCGGGACGGTGAACACTGAAGCTTTCTTT.

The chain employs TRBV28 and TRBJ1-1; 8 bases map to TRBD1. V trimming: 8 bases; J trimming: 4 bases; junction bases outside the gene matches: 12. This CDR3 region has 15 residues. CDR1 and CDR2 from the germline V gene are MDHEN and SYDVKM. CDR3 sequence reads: CASANRQGLSTEAFF. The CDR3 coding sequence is TGTGCCAGCGCGAATCGACAGGGGCTGAGCACTGAAGCTTTCTTT.

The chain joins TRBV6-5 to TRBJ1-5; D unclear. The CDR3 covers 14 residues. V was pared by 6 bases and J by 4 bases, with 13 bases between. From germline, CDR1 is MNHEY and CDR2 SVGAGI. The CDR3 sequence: CASSRRRENQPQHF. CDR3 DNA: TGTGCCAGCAGCCGTAGACGGGAAAATCAGCCCCAGCATTTT.

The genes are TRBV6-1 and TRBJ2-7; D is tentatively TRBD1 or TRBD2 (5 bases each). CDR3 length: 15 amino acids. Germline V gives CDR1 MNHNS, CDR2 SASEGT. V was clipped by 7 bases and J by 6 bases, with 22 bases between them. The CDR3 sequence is CASISPGPRFGEQYF. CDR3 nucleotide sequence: TGTGCCAGCATATCACCGGGACCCCGTTTTGGCGAGCAGTACTTC.

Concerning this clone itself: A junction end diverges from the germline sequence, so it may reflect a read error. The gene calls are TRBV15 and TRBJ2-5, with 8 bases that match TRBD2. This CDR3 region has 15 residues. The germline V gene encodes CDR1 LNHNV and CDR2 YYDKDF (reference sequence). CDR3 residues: CATSRDRGGQGTQYF. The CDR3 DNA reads TGTGCCACCAGCAGAGATCGGGGGGGGCAAGGGACCCAGTACTTC.

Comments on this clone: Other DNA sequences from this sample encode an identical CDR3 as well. CDR3 region: CASSPQGAGNTIYF. CDR3 DNA sequence: TGTGCCAGCAGCCCACAGGGGGCGGGAAACACCATATATTTT. This rearrangement joins TRBV6-1 to TRBJ1-3; 9 bases agree with TRBD1. The J segment lost 4 bases and the V segment lost 6 bases, leaving 4 bases of the junction unmatched. The CDR3 extends over 14 amino acids. Germline V lookup: CDR1 MNHNS, CDR2 SASEGT.

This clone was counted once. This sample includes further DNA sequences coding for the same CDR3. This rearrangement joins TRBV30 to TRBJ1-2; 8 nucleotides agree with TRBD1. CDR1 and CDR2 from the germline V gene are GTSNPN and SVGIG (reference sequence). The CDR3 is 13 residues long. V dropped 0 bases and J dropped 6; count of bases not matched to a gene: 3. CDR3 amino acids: CAWSVQGVDGYTF. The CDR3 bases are TGTGCCTGGAGTGTACAGGGGGTCGATGGCTACACCTTC.

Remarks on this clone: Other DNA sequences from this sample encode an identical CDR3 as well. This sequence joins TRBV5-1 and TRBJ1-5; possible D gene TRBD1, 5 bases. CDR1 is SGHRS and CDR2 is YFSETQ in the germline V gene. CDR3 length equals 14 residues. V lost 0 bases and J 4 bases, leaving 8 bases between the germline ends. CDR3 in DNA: TGCGCCAGCAGCTTGGCCGGGGGGAATCAGCCCCAGCATTTT. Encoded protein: CASSLAGGNQPQHF. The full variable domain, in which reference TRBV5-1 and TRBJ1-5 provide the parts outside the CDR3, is KAGVTQTPRYLIKTRGQQVTLSCSPISGHRSVSWYQQTPGQGLQFLFEYFSETQRNKGNFPGRFSGRQFSNSRSEMNVSTLELGDSALYLCASSLAGGNQPQHFGDGTRLSIL.

CDR3 in DNA: TGTGCCAGCAACCGGGACCGCACAGATACGCAGTATTTT. Its translation is CASNRDRTDTQYF. V and J are TRBV2 and TRBJ2-3; D may correspond to TRBD1 or TRBD2 (5 bases each). The CDR3 contains 13 residues. Trimming shortened V by 7 bases and J by 1 base, and 9 bases separated the two germline ends. Looked up from germline, CDR1 is SNHLY and CDR2 is FYNNEI.

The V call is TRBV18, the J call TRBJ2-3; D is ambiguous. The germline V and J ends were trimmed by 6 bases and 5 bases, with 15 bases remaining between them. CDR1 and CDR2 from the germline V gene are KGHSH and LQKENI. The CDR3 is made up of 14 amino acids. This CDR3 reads CASSPTSGVDTQYF. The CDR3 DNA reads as TGTGCCAGCTCGCCTACCTCTGGGGTAGATACGCAGTATTTT.

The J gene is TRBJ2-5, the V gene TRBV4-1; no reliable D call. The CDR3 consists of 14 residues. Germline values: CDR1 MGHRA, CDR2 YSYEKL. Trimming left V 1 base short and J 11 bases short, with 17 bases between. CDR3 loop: CASSQGKGSGEQYF. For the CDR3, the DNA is TGCGCCAGCAGCCAAGGAAAGGGTAGTGGAGAGCAGTACTTC.

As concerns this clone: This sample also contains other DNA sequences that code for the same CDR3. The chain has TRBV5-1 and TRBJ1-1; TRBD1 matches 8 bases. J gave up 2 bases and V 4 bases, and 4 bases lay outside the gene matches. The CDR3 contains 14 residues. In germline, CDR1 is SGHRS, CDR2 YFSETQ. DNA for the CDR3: TGCGCCAGCAGCCGAACAGGGGGTAACACTGAAGCTTTCTTT. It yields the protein CASSRTGGNTEAFF.

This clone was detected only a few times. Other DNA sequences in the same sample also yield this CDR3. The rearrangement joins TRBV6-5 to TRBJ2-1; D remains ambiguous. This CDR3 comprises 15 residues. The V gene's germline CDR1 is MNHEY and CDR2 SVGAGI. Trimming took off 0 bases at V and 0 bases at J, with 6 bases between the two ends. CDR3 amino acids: CASSYSSLSYNEQFF. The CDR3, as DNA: TGTGCCAGCAGTTACTCCTCCCTCTCCTACAATGAGCAGTTCTTC.

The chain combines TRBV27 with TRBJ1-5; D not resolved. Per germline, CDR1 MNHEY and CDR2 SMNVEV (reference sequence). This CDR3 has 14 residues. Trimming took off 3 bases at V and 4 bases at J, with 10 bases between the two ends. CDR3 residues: CASSFSRLNQPQHF. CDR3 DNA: TGTGCCAGCAGTTTCAGCAGACTAAATCAGCCCCAGCATTTT.

CDR3 in amino acids: CASSSGQLLFVYEQYF. The CDR3 DNA follows: TGCGCCAGCAGCTCTGGACAATTATTGTTCGTCTACGAGCAGTACTTC. The chain recombines TRBV5-1 with TRBJ2-7; D possibly corresponds to TRBD1 (5 bases). This CDR3 is built from 16 residues. Germline-derived CDR1 and CDR2 are SGHRS and YFSETQ. Trimming took 3 bases from V and 3 from J, leaving 19 bases between them.